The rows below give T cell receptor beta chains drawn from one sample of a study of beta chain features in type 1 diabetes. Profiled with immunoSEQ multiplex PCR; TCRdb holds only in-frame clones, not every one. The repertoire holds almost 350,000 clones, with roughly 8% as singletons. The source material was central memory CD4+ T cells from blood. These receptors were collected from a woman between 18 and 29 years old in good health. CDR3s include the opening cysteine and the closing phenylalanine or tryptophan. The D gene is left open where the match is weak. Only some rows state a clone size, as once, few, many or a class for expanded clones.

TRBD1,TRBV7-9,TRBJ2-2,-,TGTGCCAGCAGCTGGACAGGCACCGGGGAGCTGTTTTTT,CASSWTGTGELFF
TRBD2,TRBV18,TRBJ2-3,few,TGTGCCAGCTCACCAAGACTAGCGGGAGTTGGGGGCACAGATACGCAGTATTTT,CASSPRLAGVGGTDTQYF
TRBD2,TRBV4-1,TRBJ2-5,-,TGCGCCAGCAGCCAAGGAAGGACTAGTCAAGGAGAGACCCAGTACTTC,CASSQGRTSQGETQYF
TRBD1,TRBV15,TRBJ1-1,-,TGTGCCACCAGCAGAGAGGGCAGGGGGTTCGGCACTGAAGCTTTCTTT,CATSREGRGFGTEAFF
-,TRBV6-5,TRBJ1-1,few,TGTGCCAGCGCTGCGGGGGCAGGAACTGAAGCTTTCTTT,CASAAGAGTEAFF
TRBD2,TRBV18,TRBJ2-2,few,TGTGCCAGCTCACCTCCGGGACTAAGAGCCGGAAAGCTGTTTTTT,CASSPPGLRAGKLFF
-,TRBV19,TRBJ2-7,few,TGTGCCAGTAGTATCGGGCCCGGGGAGAGTTCCTACGAGCAGTACTTC,CASSIGPGESSYEQYF
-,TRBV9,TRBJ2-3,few,TGTGCCAGCAGCGCAAGAGGGACTCCCCTTCCAGATACGCAGTATTTT,CASSARGTPLPDTQYF
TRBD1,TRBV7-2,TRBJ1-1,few,TGTGCCAGCAGCTTAGCTACAGGGGTGAACACTGAAGCTTTCTTT,CASSLATGVNTEAFF
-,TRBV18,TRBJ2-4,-,TGTGCCAGCTCACCGACAGTTAGGACCAAAAACATTCAGTACTTC,CASSPTVRTKNIQYF
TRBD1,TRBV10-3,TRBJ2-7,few,TGTGCCATCAGTGAGACCGGACAGGGTTTCTACGAGCAGTACTTC,CAISETGQGFYEQYF
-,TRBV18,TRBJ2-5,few,TGTGCCAGCTCACCCTTCCTGGACAGACAAGAGACCCAGTACTTC,CASSPFLDRQETQYF
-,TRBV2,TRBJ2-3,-,TGTGCCAGCAGTGCGGATACGCAGTATTTT,CASSADTQYF
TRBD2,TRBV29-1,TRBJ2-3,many,TGCAGCGTCCACGCCGGGACTAGCGTATCCGTAGATACGCAGTATTTT,CSVHAGTSVSVDTQYF
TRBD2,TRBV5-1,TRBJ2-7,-,TGCGCCAGCAGCCGTGAAGCGGGAGGGCGCTACGAGCAGTACTTC,CASSREAGGRYEQYF